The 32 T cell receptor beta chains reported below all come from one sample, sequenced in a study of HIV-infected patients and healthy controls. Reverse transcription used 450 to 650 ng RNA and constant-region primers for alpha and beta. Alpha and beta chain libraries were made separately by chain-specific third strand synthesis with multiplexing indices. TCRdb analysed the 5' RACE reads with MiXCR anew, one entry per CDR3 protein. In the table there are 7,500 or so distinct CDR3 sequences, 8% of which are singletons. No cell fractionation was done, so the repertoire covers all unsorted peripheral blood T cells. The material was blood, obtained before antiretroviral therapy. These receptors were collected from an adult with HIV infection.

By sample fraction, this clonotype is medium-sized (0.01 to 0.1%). The CDR3 reads CASSLRLMNTEAFF. CDR3 bases: TGTGCCAGCAGCTTACGGCTCATGAACACTGAAGCTTTCTTT. V usage is TRBV7-3 and J usage is TRBJ1-1; D is undetermined. Looked up from germline, CDR1 is SGHTA and CDR2 is FQGTGA. The CDR3 extends over 14 amino acids. Between the trimmed V and J ends, which lost 2 bases and 0 bases, there was a span of 7 bases.

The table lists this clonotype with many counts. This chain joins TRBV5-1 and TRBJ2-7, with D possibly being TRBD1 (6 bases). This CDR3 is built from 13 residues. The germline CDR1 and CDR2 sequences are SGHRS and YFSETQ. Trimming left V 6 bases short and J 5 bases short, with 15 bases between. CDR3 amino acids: CASNLDRSHEQYF. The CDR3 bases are TGCGCCAGCAACCTCGACAGGTCCCACGAGCAGTACTTC.

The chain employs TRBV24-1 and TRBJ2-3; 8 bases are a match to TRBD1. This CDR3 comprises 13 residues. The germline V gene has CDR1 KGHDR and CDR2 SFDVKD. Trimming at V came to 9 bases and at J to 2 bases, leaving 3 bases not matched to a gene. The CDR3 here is CATGTGHTDTQYF. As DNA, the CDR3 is TGTGCCACCGGGACAGGACACACAGATACGCAGTATTTT.

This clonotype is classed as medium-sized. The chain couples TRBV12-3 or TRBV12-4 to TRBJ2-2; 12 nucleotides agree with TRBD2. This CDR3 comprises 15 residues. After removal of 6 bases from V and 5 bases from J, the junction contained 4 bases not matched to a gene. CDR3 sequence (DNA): TGTGCCAGCAGCTGGGGACTAGCGGGTACCGGGGAGCTGTTTTTT. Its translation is CASSWGLAGTGELFF.

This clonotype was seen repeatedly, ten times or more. The CDR3 DNA sequence: TGTGCCACCAGCTTGGGGGGGGCGACTAATGAAAAACTGTTTTTT. It encodes CATSLGGATNEKLFF. The chain combines TRBV15 with TRBJ1-4; D is perhaps TRBD1 (6 bases). Germline CDR1 and CDR2: LNHNV and YYDKDF (reference sequence). This CDR3 has 15 residues. V lost 5 bases and J lost 2, with 12 bases in between. The variable domain in full, completed from reference TRBV15 and TRBJ1-4, reads DAMVIQNPRYQVTQFGKPVTLSCSQTLNHNVMYWYQQKSSQAPKLLFHYYDKDFNNEADTPDNFQSRRPNTSFCFLDIRSPGLGDTAMYLCATSLGGATNEKLFFGSGTQLSVL.

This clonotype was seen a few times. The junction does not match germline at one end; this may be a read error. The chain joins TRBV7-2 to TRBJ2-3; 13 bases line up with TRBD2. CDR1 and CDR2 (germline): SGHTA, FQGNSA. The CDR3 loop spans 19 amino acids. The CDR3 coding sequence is TGTGCCAGCAGCATAGCGGGACTAGCGGGGCTACCTGGCACAGATACGCAGTATTTT. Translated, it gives CASSIAGLAGLPGTDTQYF.

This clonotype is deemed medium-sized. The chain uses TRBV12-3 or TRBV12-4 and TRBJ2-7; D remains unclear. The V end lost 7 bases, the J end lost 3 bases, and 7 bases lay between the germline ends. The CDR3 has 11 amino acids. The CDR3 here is CASTRGYEQYF. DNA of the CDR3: TGTGCCAGCACCCGAGGCTACGAGCAGTACTTC.

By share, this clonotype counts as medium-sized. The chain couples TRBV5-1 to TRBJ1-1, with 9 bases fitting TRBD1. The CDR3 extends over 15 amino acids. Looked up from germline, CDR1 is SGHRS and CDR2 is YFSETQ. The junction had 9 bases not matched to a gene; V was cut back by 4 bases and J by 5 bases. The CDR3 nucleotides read TGCGCCAGCAGCGAGGTGACAGGGGGGCGGACTGAAGCTTTCTTT. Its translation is CASSEVTGGRTEAFF.

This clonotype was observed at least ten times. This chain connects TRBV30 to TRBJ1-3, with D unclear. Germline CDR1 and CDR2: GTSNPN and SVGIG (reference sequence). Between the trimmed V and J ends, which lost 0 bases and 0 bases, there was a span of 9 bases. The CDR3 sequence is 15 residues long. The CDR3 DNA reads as TGTGCCTGGAGTGTAGCTGGCGTCTCTGGAAACACCATATATTTT. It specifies CAWSVAGVSGNTIYF.

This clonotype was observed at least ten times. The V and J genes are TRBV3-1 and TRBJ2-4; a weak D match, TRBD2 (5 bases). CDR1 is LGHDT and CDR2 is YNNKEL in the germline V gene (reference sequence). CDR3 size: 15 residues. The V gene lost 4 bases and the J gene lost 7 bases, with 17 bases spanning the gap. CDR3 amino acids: CASSPLVDSVNIQYF. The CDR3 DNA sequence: TGTGCCAGCAGCCCCCTTGTGGATAGCGTCAACATTCAGTACTTC.

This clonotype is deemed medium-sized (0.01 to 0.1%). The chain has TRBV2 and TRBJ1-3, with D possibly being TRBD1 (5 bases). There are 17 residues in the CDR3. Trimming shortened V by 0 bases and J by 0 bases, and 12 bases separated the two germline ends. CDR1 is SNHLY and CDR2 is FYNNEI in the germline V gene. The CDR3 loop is CASSEAGDQYSGNTIYF. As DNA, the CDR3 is TGTGCCAGCAGTGAAGCGGGGGATCAGTACTCTGGAAACACCATATATTTT.

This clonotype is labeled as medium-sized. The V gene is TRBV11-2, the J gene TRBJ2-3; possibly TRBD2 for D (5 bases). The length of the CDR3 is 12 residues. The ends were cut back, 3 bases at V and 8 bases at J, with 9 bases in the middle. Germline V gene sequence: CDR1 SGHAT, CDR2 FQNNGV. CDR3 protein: CASSLRVRTQYF. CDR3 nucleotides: TGTGCCAGCAGCTTGAGGGTTCGTACGCAGTATTTT. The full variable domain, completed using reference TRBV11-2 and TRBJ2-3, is EAGVAQSPRYKIIEKRQSVAFWCNPISGHATLYWYQQILGQGPKLLIQFQNNGVVDDSQLPKDRFSAERLKGVDSTLKIQPAKLEDSAVYLCASSLRVRTQYFGPGTRLTVL.

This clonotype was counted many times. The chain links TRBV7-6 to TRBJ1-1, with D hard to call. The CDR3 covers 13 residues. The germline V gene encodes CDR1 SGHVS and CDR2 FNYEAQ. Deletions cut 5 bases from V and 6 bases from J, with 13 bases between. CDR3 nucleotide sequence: TGTGCCAGCAGCCAATTCGTCGGCTCTGAAGCTTTCTTT. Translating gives CASSQFVGSEAFF.

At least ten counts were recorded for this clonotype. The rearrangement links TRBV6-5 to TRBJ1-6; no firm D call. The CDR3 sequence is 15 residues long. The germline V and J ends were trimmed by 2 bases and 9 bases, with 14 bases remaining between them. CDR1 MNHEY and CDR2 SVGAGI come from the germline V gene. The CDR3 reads CASSYEGRKGSPLHF. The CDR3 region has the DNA TGTGCCAGCAGTTACGAAGGCAGGAAAGGTTCACCCCTCCACTTT.

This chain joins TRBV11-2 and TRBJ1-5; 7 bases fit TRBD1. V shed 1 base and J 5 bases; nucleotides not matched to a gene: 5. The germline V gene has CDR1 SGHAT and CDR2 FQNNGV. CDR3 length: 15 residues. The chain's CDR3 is CASSLGGRGDQPQHF. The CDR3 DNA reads TGTGCCAGCAGCTTAGGTGGCAGGGGGGATCAGCCCCAGCATTTT.

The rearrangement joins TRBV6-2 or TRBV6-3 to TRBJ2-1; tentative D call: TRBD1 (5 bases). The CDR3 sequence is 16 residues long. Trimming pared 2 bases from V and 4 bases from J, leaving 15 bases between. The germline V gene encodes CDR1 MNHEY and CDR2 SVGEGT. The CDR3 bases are TGTGCCAGCAGTTACCACCCTATACAGGCTTACAATGAGCAGTTCTTC. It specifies CASSYHPIQAYNEQFF.

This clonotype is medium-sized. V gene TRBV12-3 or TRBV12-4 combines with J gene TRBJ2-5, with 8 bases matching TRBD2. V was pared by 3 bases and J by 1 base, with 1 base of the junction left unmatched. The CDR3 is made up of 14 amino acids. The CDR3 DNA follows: TGTGCCAGCAGTTTTACTAGCGGCCAAGAGACCCAGTACTTC. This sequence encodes CASSFTSGQETQYF.

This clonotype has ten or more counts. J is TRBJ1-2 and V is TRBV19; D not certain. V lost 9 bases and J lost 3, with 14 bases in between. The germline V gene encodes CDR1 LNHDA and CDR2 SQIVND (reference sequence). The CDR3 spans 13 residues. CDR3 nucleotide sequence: TGTGCCAGCAACGCGCCTGGGGACTATGGCTACACCTTC. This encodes CASNAPGDYGYTF.

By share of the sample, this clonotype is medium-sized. This chain's CDR3 is CASSLAMGAQYF. The CDR3 nucleotides read TGTGCCAGCAGCTTAGCGATGGGTGCGCAGTACTTC. This chain connects TRBV7-2 to TRBJ2-7; D remains ambiguous. CDR1 is SGHTA and CDR2 is FQGNSA in the germline V gene. Deletions cut 0 bases from V and 9 bases from J, with 9 bases between. CDR3 size: 12 residues. The full variable domain, completed using reference TRBV7-2 and TRBJ2-7, is GAGVSQSPSNKVTEKGKDVELRCDPISGHTALYWYRQSLGQGLEFLIYFQGNSAPDKSGLPSDRFSAERTGGSVSTLTIQRTQQEDSAVYLCASSLAMGAQYFGPGTRLTVT.

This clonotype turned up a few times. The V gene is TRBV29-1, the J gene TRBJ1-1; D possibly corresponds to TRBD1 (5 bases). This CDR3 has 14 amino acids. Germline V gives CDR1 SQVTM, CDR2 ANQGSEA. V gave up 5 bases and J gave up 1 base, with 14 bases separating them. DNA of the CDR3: TGCAGCGTTCCGACCGAAGACAGGAACACTGAAGCTTTCTTT. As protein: CSVPTEDRNTEAFF. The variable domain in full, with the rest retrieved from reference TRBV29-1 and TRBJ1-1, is SAVISQKPSRDICQRGTSLTIQCQVDSQVTMMFWYRQQPGQSLTLIATANQGSEATYESGFVIDKFPISRPNLTFSTLTVSNMSPEDSSIYLCSVPTEDRNTEAFFGQGTRLTVV.

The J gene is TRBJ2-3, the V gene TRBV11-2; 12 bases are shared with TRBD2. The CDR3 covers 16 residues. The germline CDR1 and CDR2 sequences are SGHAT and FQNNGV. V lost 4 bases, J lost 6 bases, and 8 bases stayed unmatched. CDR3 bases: TGTGCCAGCAGCTCCTTGACTAGCGGGAGTGGGGATACGCAGTATTTT. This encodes CASSSLTSGSGDTQYF.

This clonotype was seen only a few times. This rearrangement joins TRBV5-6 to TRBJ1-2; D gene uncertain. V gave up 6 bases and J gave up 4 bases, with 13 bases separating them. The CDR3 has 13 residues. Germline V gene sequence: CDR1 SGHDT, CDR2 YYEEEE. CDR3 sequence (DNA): TGTGCCAGCACAACCTCTCCAGGCTATGGCTACACCTTC. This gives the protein CASTTSPGYGYTF.

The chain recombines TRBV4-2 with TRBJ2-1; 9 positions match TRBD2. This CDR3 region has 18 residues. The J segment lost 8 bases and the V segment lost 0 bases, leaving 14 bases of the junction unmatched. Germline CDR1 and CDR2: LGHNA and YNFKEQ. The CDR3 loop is CASSQDLGGLAGGDEQFF. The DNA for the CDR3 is TGTGCCAGCAGCCAAGATCTAGGGGGACTAGCTGGCGGTGATGAGCAGTTCTTC.

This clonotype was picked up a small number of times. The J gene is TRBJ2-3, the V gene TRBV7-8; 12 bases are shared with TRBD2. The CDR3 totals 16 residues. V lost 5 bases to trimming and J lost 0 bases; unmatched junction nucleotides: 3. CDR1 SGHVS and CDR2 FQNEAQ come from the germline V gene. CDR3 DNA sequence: TGTGCCAGCAGCCTCACTAGCGGGGGGAGCACAGATACGCAGTATTTT. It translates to CASSLTSGGSTDTQYF.

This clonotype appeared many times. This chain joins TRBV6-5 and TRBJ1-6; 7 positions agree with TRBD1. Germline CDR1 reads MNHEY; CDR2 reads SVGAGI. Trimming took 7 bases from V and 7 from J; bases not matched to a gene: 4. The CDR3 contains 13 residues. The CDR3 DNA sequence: TGTGCCAGCACCTCGACAGGGAATTCACCCCTCCACTTT. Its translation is CASTSTGNSPLHF.

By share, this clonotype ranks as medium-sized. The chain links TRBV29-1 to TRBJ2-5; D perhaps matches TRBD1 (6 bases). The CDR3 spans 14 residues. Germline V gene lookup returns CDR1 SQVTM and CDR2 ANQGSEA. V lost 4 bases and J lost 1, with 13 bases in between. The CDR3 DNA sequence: TGCAGCGTTGTCTCCCCGGACAGCCAAGAGACCCAGTACTTC. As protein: CSVVSPDSQETQYF.

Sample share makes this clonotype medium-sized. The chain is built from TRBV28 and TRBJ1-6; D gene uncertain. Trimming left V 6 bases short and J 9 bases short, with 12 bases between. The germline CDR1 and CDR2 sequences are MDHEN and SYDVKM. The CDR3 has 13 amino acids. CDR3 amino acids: CASRGFDSSPLHF. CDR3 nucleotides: TGTGCCAGCAGGGGTTTTGATAGTTCACCCCTCCACTTT.

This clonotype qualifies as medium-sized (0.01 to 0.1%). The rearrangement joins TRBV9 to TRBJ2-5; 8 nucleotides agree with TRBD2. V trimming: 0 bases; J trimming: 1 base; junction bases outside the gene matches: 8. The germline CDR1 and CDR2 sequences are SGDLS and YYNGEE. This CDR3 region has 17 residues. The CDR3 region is CASSVGGVAGSQETQYF. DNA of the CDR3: TGTGCCAGCAGCGTAGGTGGAGTAGCGGGGAGCCAAGAGACCCAGTACTTC.

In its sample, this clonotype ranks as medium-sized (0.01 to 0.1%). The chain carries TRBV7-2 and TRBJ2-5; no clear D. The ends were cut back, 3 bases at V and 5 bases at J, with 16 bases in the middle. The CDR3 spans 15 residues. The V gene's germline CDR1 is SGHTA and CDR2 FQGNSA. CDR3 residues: CASSFSEVQLETQYF. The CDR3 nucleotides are TGTGCCAGCAGCTTCTCAGAGGTTCAGCTTGAGACCCAGTACTTC.

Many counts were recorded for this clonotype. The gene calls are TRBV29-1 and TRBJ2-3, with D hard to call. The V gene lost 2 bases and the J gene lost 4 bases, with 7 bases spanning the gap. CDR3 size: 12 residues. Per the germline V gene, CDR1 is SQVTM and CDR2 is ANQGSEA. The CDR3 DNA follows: TGCAGCGTTGAACCCTCGGCAGATACGCAGTATTTT. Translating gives CSVEPSADTQYF.

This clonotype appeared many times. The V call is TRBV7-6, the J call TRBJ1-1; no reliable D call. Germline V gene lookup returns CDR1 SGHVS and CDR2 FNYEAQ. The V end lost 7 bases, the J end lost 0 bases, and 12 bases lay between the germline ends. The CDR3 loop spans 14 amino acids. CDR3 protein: CASNPPQMNTEAFF. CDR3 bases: TGTGCCAGCAACCCACCGCAGATGAACACTGAAGCTTTCTTT.

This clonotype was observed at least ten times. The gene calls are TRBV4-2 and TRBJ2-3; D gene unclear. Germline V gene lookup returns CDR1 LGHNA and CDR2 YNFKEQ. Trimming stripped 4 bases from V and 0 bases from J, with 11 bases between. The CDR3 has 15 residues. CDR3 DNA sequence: TGTGCCAGCAGCCCGGGTCAGATTAGCACAGATACGCAGTATTTT. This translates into CASSPGQISTDTQYF.